This is a list of T cell receptor beta chains from one sample in a study of metastatic and nonmetastatic thyroid tumors. MiXCR reprocessed the PCR reads for TCRdb. The table includes some 19,000 clones, approximately 25% detected once. Sequencing was carried out using blood. The receptors stem from a male donor with papillary thyroid cancer or a benign thyroid nodule (not recorded which). Some clones in this sample may be carry-over from other donors' samples. Each CDR3 is given with its conserved first and last residue. D genes are given only for firm matches. Expanded clones are given a class, and other clones once, few, many or no size at all.

>16|.|TRBV28|TRBJ1-3|TRBD1
CASSPAGTASGNTIYF
TGTGCCAGCAGTCCCGCCGGGACAGCCTCTGGAAACACCATATATTTT
>15|.|TRBV10-1|TRBJ2-1|TRBD2
CASSEGTTRMNEQFF
TGCGCCAGCAGTGAAGGGACTACGCGAATGAATGAGCAGTTCTTC
>13|.|TRBV6-1|TRBJ2-3|.
CASSPFSTDTQYF
TGTGCCAGCAGCCCATTTAGCACAGATACGCAGTATTTT
>15|.|TRBV12-3/TRBV12-4|TRBJ1-1|.
CASSLLGAMNTEAFF
TGTGCCAGCAGTTTATTAGGGGCCATGAACACTGAAGCTTTCTTT
>13|.|TRBV5-8|TRBJ1-2|TRBD1
CASSRDREKVYTF
TGTGCCAGCAGCCGGGACAGGGAGAAGGTCTACACCTTC
>11|many|TRBV7-9|TRBJ2-5|.
CASSLGGTQYF
TGTGCCAGCAGCTTAGGGGGGACCCAGTACTTC
>14|.|TRBV7-3|TRBJ2-1|TRBD2
CASSLAGVNDEQFF
TGTGCCAGCAGCTTAGCGGGAGTAAATGATGAGCAGTTCTTC
>16|.|TRBV19|TRBJ1-5|.
CASSIERSRGSQPQHF
TGTGCCAGTAGTATAGAGAGGTCCAGGGGTAGTCAGCCCCAGCATTTT
>15|.|TRBV11-3|TRBJ2-7|.
CASSPGQFQSYEQYF
TGTGCCAGCAGCCCCGGACAGTTCCAGTCCTACGAGCAGTACTTC
>12|medium-sized|TRBV10-2|TRBJ1-1|.
CASSEADFEAFF
TGCGCCAGCAGTGAGGCGGATTTTGAAGCTTTCTTT
>18|many|TRBV4-1|TRBJ1-6|TRBD1
CASSQEGTAPIQTSPLHF
TGCGCCAGCAGCCAAGAAGGGACAGCTCCAATACAAACATCACCCCTCCACTTT
>16|.|TRBV2|TRBJ1-3|.
CASSASGRMSGNTIYF
TGTGCCAGCAGTGCCTCCGGAAGAATGTCTGGAAACACCATATATTTT
>17|.|TRBV6-1|TRBJ2-2|TRBD2
CASKDPTSGTNTGELFF
TGTGCCAGCAAGGACCCGACTAGCGGGACCAACACCGGGGAGCTGTTTTTT
>12|medium-sized|TRBV20-1|TRBJ2-7|.
CSVRTPNYEQYF
TGCAGTGTTAGGACACCAAACTACGAGCAGTACTTC
>18|.|TRBV30|TRBJ2-4|.
CAWRAGGGGFRAKNIQYF
TGTGCCTGGAGGGCAGGGGGCGGGGGATTTAGGGCCAAAAACATTCAGTACTTC
>16|once|TRBV20-1|TRBJ2-5|TRBD2
CSARECPSGSEETQYF
TGCAGTGCTAGAGAGTGTCCTAGCGGGAGTGAAGAGACCCAGTACTTC
>14|many|TRBV2|TRBJ2-4|.
CASSGPVSKNIQYF
TGTGCCAGCAGTGGGCCTGTCTCCAAAAACATTCAGTACTTC